Listed below are T cell receptor beta chains from one sample, sequenced in a study of blood T cell repertoires in COVID-19. TCRdb's copy holds only in-frame clones and misses some; the assay was immunoSEQ multiplex PCR. This sample has 60,000 to 90,000 clones; 65% to 85% occur once, and the top ten carry around 3.4%. The sequenced sample consisted of peripheral blood. These receptor sequences come from a man in his forties or fifties with acute or convalescent COVID-19. Both conserved end residues are part of each CDR3. A D gene is named only where the DNA matches it firmly.

j_gene | d_gene | v_gene | CDR3aa | CDR3nt
TRBJ1-2 | NA | TRBV12-3/TRBV12-4 | CASSFAGVGYTF | TGTGCCAGCAGTTTCGCAGGGGTCGGCTACACCTTC
TRBJ1-2 | TRBD1 | TRBV28 | CASKTGGPYGYTF | TGTGCCAGCAAAACAGGGGGTCCCTATGGCTACACCTTC
TRBJ1-3 | NA | TRBV28 | CASSLSGSGNTIYF | TGTGCCAGCAGTTTATCCGGGTCTGGAAACACCATATATTTT
TRBJ2-3 | TRBD2 | TRBV18 | CASSPPLGGSLDTQYF | TGTGCCAGCTCACCACCGTTGGGCGGGAGTTTGGATACGCAGTATTTT
TRBJ2-2 | TRBD1 | TRBV7-3 | CASSLEGDSPGTGELFF | TGTGCCAGCAGCTTAGAGGGGGACAGCCCGGGGACCGGGGAGCTGTTTTTT
TRBJ2-5 | TRBD2 | TRBV5-1 | CASSLSVHGGAKETQYF | TGCGCCAGCAGCTTGTCCGTGCACGGGGGGGCCAAAGAGACCCAGTACTTC
TRBJ2-3 | NA | TRBV5-1 | CASGTGTLTDTQYF | TGCGCCAGCGGGACCGGGACATTAACAGATACGCAGTATTTT
TRBJ2-1 | NA | TRBV7-8 | CASTYGGAGSSYNEQFF | TGTGCCAGCACCTACGGCGGGGCAGGGAGCTCCTACAATGAGCAGTTCTTC
TRBJ2-7 | TRBD1 | TRBV3-1/TRBV3-2 | CASSHCRDRVSSYEQYF | TGTGCCAGCAGCCATTGCCGGGACAGGGTTAGCTCCTACGAGCAGTACTTC
TRBJ1-5 | TRBD1 | TRBV7-2 | CASSFGQGNQPQHF | TGTGCCAGCAGCTTTGGACAGGGGAATCAGCCCCAGCATTTT
TRBJ1-4 | NA | TRBV15 | CATSRDPGGDEKLFF | TGTGCCACCAGCAGAGACCCCGGCGGGGATGAAAAACTGTTTTTT
TRBJ2-1 | TRBD2 | TRBV24-1 | CATSDSGTSLYSEQFF | TGTGCCACCAGTGATTCGGGGACTAGCCTCTACAGTGAGCAGTTCTTC